This TCR beta chain originates from a study of beta chain features in type 1 diabetes (dated by TCRdb to 2016 to 2018). In terms of the full investigation: Patients and healthy donors did not differ in mean age, gender distribution, total cell number or subset yield. In the study, recently diagnosed type 1 diabetes patients and matched healthy donors were compared on the TCRB repertoires of their sorted circulating CD4+ T cell subsets. Across all samples, fewer than 130 million sorted cells were examined, and cell number per subset correlated strongly with RNA yield. Whereas all 30 or so donors provided naive and central memory subsets, regulatory and stem cell-like memory subsets were isolated from just 8 patients and roughly 8 healthy donors.

The entire isolated RNA was reverse transcribed using the High Capacity cDNA Reverse Transcription Kit, and thus expressed TCRB transcripts were sequenced. Deep immunoSEQ sequencing was performed on naive, central memory and regulatory T cell samples, with an average of around 3.5 million total reads per sample. Sorted cells were lysed in RLT buffer, and RNA was extracted using DNase-treated RNeasy Micro or Mini kits according to cell number. Each cell subset was processed separately to prevent cross-contamination, with patient and healthy donor samples processed together. Using the immunoSEQ multiplex PCR, TCRB sequences were amplified from cDNA into 87-bp fragments spanning the CDR3 region. Sequencing of the amplicons was performed on the Illumina HiSeq platform. Per the original workflow: PCR bias was corrected computationally using synthetic template baselines, and reads within Hamming distance 2 were collapsed, with unmergeable singletons discarded. Reads were aligned against IMGT to assign V, D and J genes, CDR3 length and insertions or deletions at six rearrangement sites. Within each subset, clonotype counts were normalized to sorted cell number, and only after that were true diversity and Gini coefficients computed with the tcR R package. Repertoire sharing was quantified using the overlap coefficient calculated on TCRB nucleotide sequences. TCRdb obtained this table from immuneACCESS and retained in-frame rearrangements with V and J assigned. These tables miss some clones; where compared with another copy, unresolved V genes account for less than half of the shortfall, and the remainder is unexplained. V and J calls and clone size are those listed in that table; D and trimming were worked out from the DNA. This sample holds some 150,000 clones; about 7% were observed only once. The ten largest make up more than 1.1% of the sample.

Broad study findings and their caveats: PCR might favor shorter templates, but patient and control samples were amplified and corrected together, so any skew would affect both groups equally. Fewer insertions and more nucleotide deletions at VDJ recombination sites were observed in patients with type 1 diabetes, implying thymic rearrangement abnormalities. Naive, central memory and regulatory TCRB repertoires appeared more similar among patients than among healthy donors. Type 1 diabetes patients showed a moderate but significant shortening of TCRB CDR3 length in all four CD4+ subsets. HLA sub-analyses involved small numbers of individuals, so any influence of HLA type on TCRB rearrangement remained unresolved. Because cDNA rather than genomic DNA was sequenced, highly expressing activated cells could have been over-represented, although no difference in activation and CD3 levels was found between groups.

Each donor gave one peripheral blood draw, averaging approximately 0.12 L, which was collected into heparinised tubes. Using a panel that included CD45RO, CCR7, CD25, CD127, CD95 and CD27, naive, central memory, regulatory and stem cell-like memory CD4+ T cells were sorted on a BD FACSAria II. Purity was above 95% for every sorted population. PBMCs were isolated right away by Lymphoprep density gradient centrifugation and were stained directly, without culture. So that batch effects would be minimized, each experiment stained and sorted samples in pairs, pairing one healthy donor with one patient. Trimming removed 5 bases from V and 1 base from J; the gene matches leave 7 bases unexplained. CDR1 and CDR2, per the germline V gene, are SGHVS and FQNEAQ. The cysteine opens and the phenylalanine closes a CDR3 of 15 amino acids. The only DNA kept is the CDR3, 45 bases in frame from the first base. With regard to this clone: Its specific antigen is unknown. One base away there is no much larger clone; base qualities are not given.

This sequence originates from a woman aged 25-40 years in good health. This chain is built from TRBV7-8 and TRBJ1-1; 7 of the junction bases match TRBD1. Input material: central memory CD4+ T cells from blood. The DNA sequence reads TGTGCCAGCAGCAGAACCGGGACAGCGAACACTGAAGCTTTCTTT. It translates to CASSRTGTANTEAFF.